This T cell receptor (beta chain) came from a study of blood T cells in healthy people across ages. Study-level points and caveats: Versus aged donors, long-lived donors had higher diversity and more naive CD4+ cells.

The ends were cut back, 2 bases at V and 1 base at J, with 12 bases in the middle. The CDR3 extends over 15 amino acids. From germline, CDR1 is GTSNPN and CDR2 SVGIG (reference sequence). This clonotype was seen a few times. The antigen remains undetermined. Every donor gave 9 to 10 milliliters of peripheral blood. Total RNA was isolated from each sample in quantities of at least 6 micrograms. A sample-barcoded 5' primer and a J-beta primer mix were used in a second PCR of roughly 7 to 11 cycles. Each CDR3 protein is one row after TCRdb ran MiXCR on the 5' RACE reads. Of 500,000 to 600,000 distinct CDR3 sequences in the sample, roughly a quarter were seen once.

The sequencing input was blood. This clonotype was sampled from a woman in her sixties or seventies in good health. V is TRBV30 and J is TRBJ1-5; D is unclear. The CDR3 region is CAWSMRGFSNQPQHF. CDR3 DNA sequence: TGTGCCTGGAGTATGAGAGGGTTCAGCAATCAGCCCCAGCATTTT.